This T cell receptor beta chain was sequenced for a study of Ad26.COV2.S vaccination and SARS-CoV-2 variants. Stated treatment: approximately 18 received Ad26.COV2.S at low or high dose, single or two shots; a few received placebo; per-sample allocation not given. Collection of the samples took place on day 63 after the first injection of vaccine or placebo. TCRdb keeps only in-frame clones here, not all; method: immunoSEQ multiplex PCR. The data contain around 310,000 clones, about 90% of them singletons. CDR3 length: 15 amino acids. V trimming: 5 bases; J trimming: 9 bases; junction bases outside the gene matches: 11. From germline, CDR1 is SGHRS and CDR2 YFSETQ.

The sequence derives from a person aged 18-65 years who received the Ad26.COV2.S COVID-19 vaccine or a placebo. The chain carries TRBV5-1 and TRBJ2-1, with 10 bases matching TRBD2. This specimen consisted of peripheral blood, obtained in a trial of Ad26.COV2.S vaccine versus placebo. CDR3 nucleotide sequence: TGCGCCAGCAGGTTGAGAGCGGGAGGGCCTGGTGAGCAGTTCTTC. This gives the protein CASRLRAGGPGEQFF.